This T cell receptor beta chain originates from a study of T cells after yellow fever vaccination. Across the whole study: Some fractions had low cell numbers, and these were prepared with SMART-Seq v4 Ultra Low Input. Findings and limits, study-wide: The bulk population could contribute abundant contaminating clonotypes to FACS-sorted repertoires. Among primary-vaccination clones, most reappeared after the booster, at just under 98% for CD4 and about 90% for CD8.

Notes on this clonotype: Its antigen is currently unknown.

Trimming left V 3 bases short and J 5 bases short, with 15 bases between. The CDR3 totals 15 residues. The TCR cDNA carried a universal primer site and UMIs from 5'RACE template switching. One entry per CDR3 protein results from TCRdb running MiXCR on the 5' RACE reads. The table lists 100,000 to 150,000 distinct CDR3 sequences, approximately 7% of them singletons. The rearrangement joins TRBV12-3 or TRBV12-4 to TRBJ2-3, with D possibly being TRBD1 (5 bases). The material was CD4+ T cells sorted from PBMCs, obtained around 10 days after the first yellow fever vaccination. The TCR originated in a man aged 18 to 29 who received the YFV17D yellow fever vaccine. The CDR3 is CASSFRAGKGDTQYF. CDR3 DNA: TGTGCCAGCAGTTTTCGGGCAGGGAAGGGAGATACGCAGTATTTT.